This T cell receptor (beta chain) was captured by sequencing in a study of blood T cell repertoires in COVID-19. The table came from immunoSEQ multiplex PCR; TCRdb's copy has only in-frame clones and leaves some out. The table records approximately 170,000 clones, 65% to 85% of them present only once. Trimming took off 5 bases at V and 4 bases at J, with 13 bases between the two ends. The length of the CDR3 is 14 residues. CDR1 is SGHTA, CDR2 FQGNSA, per germline. The sample consisted of PBMCs or T cells enriched from blood (not recorded which). The gene calls are TRBV7-2 and TRBJ2-3; TRBD1 might be the D (5 bases). The sequence was collected from a woman between 25 and 40 years old who had recovered from COVID-19. Here the CDR3 reads CASSVGATPDTQYF. The CDR3 DNA is TGTGCCAGCAGCGTAGGGGCAACACCAGATACGCAGTATTTT. Based on the CDR3 plus reference TRBV7-2 and TRBJ2-3, the full variable domain is GAGVSQSPSNKVTEKGKDVELRCDPISGHTALYWYRQSLGQGLEFLIYFQGNSAPDKSGLPSDRFSAERTGGSVSTLTIQRTQQEDSAVYLCASSVGATPDTQYFGPGTRLTVL.